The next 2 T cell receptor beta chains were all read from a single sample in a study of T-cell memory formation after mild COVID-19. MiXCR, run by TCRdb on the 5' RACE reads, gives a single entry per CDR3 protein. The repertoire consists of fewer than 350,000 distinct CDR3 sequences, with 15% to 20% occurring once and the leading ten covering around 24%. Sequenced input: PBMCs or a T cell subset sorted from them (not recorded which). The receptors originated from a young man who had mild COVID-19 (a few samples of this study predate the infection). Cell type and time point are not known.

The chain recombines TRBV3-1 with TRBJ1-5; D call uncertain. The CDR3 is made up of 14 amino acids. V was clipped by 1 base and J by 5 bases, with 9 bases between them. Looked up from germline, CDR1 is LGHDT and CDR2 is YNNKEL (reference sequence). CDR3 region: CASSQGVNDQPQHF. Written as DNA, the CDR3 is TGTGCCAGCAGCCAAGGGGTGAACGATCAGCCCCAGCATTTT.

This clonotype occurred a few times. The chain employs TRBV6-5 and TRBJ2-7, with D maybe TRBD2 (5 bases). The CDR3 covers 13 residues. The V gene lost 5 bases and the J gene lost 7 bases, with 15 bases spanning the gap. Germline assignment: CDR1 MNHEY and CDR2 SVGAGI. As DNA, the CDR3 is TGTGCCAGCAGTACCTCCGGGGTGGGGGAGCAGTACTTC. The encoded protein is CASSTSGVGEQYF.